The present T cell receptor (beta chain) was sequenced within a study of CD8 T cells in ankylosing spondylitis. Study results and caveats: There was a TCR beta motif, made of several highly homologous variants, that appeared characteristic of ankylosing spondylitis blood. Clones linked to the disease showed a CD8+ phenotype. They occurred at relatively low frequencies in peripheral blood. Disease-linked clones reportedly concentrated significantly in matched ankylosing spondylitis synovial fluid.

In germline, CDR1 is SGHVS, CDR2 FNYEAQ. V was trimmed by 2 bases and J by 2 bases, leaving 15 bases between them. There are 16 residues in the CDR3. 5'-RACE, quantitative and with molecular barcodes, yielded the TCR beta libraries. Via MiXCR, TCRdb re-called the 5' RACE reads, giving one row per CDR3 protein. Among around 130,000 distinct CDR3 sequences listed, around 9.7% were seen once. This clonotype was seen at least ten times. Its antigen is unidentified. The sequence came from a male donor with ankylosing spondylitis or in good health (not recorded which). Sequencing was carried out using blood, either unsorted or a sorted T cell fraction (not recorded which). The chain recombines TRBV7-6 with TRBJ1-1; D ambiguous. This chain's CDR3 is CASSLNRADDNTEAFF. The DNA of the CDR3 is TGTGCCAGCAGCTTAAATCGGGCGGACGATAACACTGAAGCTTTCTTT.